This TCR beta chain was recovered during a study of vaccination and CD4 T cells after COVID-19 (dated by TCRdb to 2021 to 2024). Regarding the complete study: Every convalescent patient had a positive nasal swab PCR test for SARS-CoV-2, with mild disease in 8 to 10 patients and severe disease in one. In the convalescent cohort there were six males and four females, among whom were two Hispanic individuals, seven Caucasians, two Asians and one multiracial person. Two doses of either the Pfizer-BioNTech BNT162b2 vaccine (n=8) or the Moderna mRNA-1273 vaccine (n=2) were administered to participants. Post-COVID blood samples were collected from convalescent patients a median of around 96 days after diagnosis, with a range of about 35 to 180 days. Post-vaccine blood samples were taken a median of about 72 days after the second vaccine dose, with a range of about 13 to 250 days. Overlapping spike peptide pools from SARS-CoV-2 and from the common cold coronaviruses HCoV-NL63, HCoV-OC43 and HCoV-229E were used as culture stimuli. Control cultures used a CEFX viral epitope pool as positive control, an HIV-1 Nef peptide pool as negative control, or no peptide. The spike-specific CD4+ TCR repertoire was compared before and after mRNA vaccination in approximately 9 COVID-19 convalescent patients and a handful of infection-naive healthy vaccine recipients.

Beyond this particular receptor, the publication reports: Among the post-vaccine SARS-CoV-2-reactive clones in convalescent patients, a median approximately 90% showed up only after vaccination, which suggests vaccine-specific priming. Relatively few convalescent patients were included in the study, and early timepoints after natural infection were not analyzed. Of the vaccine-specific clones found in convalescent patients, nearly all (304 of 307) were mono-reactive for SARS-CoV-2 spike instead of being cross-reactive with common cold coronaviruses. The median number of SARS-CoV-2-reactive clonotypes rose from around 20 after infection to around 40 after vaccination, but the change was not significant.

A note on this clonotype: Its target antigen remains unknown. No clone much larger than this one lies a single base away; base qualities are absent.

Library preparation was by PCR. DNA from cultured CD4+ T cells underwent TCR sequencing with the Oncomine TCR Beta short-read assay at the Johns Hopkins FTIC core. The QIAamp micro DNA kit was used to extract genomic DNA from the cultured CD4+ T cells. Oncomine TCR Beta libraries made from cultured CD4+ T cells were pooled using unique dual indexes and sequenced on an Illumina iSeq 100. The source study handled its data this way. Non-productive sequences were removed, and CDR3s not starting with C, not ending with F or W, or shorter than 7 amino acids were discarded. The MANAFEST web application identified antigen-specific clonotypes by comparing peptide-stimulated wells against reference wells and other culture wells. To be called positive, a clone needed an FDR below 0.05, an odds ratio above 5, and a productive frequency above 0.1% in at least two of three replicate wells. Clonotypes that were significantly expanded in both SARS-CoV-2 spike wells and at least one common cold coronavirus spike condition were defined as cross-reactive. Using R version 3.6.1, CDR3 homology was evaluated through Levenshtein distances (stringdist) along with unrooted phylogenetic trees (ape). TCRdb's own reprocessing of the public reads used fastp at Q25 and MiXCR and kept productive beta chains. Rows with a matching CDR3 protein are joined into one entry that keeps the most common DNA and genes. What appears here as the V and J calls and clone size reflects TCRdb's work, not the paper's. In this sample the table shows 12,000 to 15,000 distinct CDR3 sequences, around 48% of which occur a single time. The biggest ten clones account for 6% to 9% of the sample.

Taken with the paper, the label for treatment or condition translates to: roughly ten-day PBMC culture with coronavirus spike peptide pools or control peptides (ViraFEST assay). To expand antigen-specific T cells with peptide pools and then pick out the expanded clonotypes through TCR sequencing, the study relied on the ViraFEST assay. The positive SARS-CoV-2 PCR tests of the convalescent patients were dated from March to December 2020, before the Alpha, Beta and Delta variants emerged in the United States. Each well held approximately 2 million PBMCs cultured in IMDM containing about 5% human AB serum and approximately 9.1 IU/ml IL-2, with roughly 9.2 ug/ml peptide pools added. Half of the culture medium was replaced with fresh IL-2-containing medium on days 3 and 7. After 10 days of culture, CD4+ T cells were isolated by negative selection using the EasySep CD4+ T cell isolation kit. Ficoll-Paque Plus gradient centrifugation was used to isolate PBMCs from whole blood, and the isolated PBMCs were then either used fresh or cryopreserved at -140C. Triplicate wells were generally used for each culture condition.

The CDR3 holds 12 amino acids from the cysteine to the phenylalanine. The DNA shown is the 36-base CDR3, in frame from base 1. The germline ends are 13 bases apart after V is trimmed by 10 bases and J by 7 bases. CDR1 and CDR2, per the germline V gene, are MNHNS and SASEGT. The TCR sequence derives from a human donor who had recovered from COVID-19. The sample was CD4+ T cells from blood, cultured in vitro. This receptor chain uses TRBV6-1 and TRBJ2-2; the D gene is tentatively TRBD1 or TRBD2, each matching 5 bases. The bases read TGTGCCACATCCTGGGGGAGCGGGGAGCTGTTTTTT. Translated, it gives CATSWGSGELFF.